This TCR beta chain was found in a study of blood T cell repertoires in COVID-19. Study-level background: The samples span acute and convalescent COVID-19 from the United States, Italy and Spain. T cells, B-cell-depleted T cells, or PBMCs provided the cDNA or gDNA that served as material.

The CDR3 is 15 amino acids. V was pared by 6 bases and J by 2 bases, with 14 bases between. CDR1 is MNHEY, CDR2 SVGAGI, per germline. As originally analysed: Reference gene primer amplification yielded estimated nucleated cell counts. Profiling relied on immunoSEQ multiplex PCR, and the TCRdb table lists in-frame clones only, not all of them. That table supplies the V and J calls and clone size; D and trimming were determined from the DNA. The sample lists 35,000 to 50,000 clones; over 75% were seen once. Sequencing was performed on peripheral blood. V usage is TRBV6-5 and J usage is TRBJ1-3; D gene unclear. This clonotype was obtained from a woman aged 55-75 years with acute or convalescent COVID-19. CDR3 amino acids: CASSPGLSAGNTIYF. The CDR3 bases are TGTGCCAGCAGCCCCGGACTGAGTGCTGGAAACACCATATATTTT.